This T cell receptor (beta chain) was sequenced in a study of blood T cell repertoires in COVID-19. Study-level information: Samples taken during acute and convalescent COVID-19 were collected in the United States, Italy and Spain.

The protocol was immunoSEQ multiplex PCR, while the TCRdb copy is restricted to in-frame clones and leaves out a portion. This sample has about 99,000 clones; around 83% occur once, and the top ten carry about 3.6%. Trimming removed 2 bases from V and 3 bases from J; junction bases left unmatched: 3. Per the germline V gene, CDR1 is KGHDR and CDR2 is SFDVKD. The CDR3 length is 16 residues. The sample comprised peripheral blood. The receptor comes from a woman of 80 years or more with active or convalescent COVID-19. V is TRBV24-1 and J is TRBJ2-1; 10 bases are a match to TRBD2. The CDR3 region has the DNA TGTGCCACCAGTGATTCCGGGACTAGCGACTACAATGAGCAGTTCTTC. It translates to CATSDSGTSDYNEQFF.